This TCR beta chain came from a study of blood T cell repertoires in COVID-19. Study-wide background: Both acute and convalescent COVID-19 samples were obtained from the United States, Italy and Spain. Sources were T cells, B-cell-depleted T cells, or PBMCs; the material itself was cDNA or gDNA.

In the original analysis: Estimation of nucleated cell counts relied on the amplification of reference gene primers. Clones were read by immunoSEQ multiplex PCR, and TCRdb kept only the in-frame ones, dropping some. V and J calls and clone size are as listed in that table; D and trimming were resolved from the DNA. The sample lists about 190,000 clones; less than 90% were seen once. V was trimmed by 7 bases and J by 7 bases, leaving 19 bases between them. The length of the CDR3 is 13 residues. Per the germline V gene, CDR1 is SQVTM and CDR2 is ANQGSEA. The chain is built from TRBV29-1 and TRBJ1-2, with D perhaps TRBD1 (6 bases). This TCR was recovered from a man aged 30 to 39 with acute or convalescent COVID-19. The sequencing sample was made of peripheral blood. CDR3 sequence: CSASTATQGGYTF. The CDR3 nucleotides read TGCAGCGCCTCAACAGCCACACAGGGTGGCTACACCTTC.